The next 22 T cell receptor beta chains were all read from a single sample in a study of blood T cell repertoires in COVID-19. The data were produced by immunoSEQ multiplex PCR, yet TCRdb's version contains in-frame clones alone and is incomplete. The table has roughly 92,000 clones, approximately 90% seen once. The specimen sequenced was peripheral blood. The receptor source for this set is a man aged 45-60 years with acute or convalescent COVID-19.

The chain joins TRBV27 to TRBJ2-2, with D maybe TRBD2 (6 bases). Germline loops: CDR1 MNHEY, CDR2 SMNVEV (reference sequence). The CDR3 spans 15 residues. V was clipped by 8 bases and J by 0 bases, with 13 bases between them. CDR3 nucleotide sequence: TGTGCCAGCCGCGTGGGGGGAGCGAACACCGGGGAGCTGTTTTTT. It is translated as CASRVGGANTGELFF.

To note about this clone: The sample has other DNA sequences that encode this CDR3 too. V is TRBV3-1 (or the pseudogene TRBV3-2) and J is TRBJ1-6; D gene uncertain. In germline, CDR1 is LGHDT, CDR2 YNNKEL (reference sequence). CDR3 length equals 12 residues. Trimming removed 4 bases from V and 10 bases from J, with 8 bases in between. CDR3 sequence: CASSPSGSPLHF. In DNA form, the CDR3 reads TGTGCCAGCAGCCCCTCAGGCTCACCCCTCCACTTT.

V usage is TRBV18 and J usage is TRBJ2-1; a weak D match, TRBD2 (6 bases). The CDR3 is 13 residues long. Germline values: CDR1 KGHSH, CDR2 LQKENI. Trimming removed 1 base from V and 9 bases from J, with 10 bases in between. The CDR3 DNA reads TGTGCCAGCTCACCACGGGGGGAGGTTGAGCAGTTCTTC. Amino acids: CASSPRGEVEQFF.

The chain is built from TRBV4-2 and TRBJ2-5; D gene unclear. The CDR3 totals 12 residues. Trimming left V 0 bases short and J 7 bases short, with 6 bases between. Germline CDR1 LGHNA, CDR2 YNFKEQ. CDR3 sequence: CASSQDTGTQYF. In DNA form, the CDR3 reads TGTGCCAGCAGCCAAGATACGGGGACCCAGTACTTC.

There are a few counts of this clone. This rearrangement joins TRBV19 to TRBJ2-3, with 11 bases fitting TRBD1. The CDR3 is 16 residues long. The J segment lost 3 bases and the V segment lost 3 bases, leaving 5 bases of the junction unmatched. Germline values: CDR1 LNHDA, CDR2 SQIVND (reference sequence). CDR3 loop: CASSMRGQGVTDTQYF. CDR3 DNA sequence: TGTGCCAGTAGTATGAGGGGACAGGGGGTGACAGATACGCAGTATTTT. Full variable domain (missing parts from reference TRBV19 and TRBJ2-3): DGGITQSPKYLFRKEGQNVTLSCEQNLNHDAMYWYRQDPGQGLRLIYYSQIVNDFQKGDIAEGYSVSREKKESFPLTVTSAQKNPTAFYLCASSMRGQGVTDTQYFGPGTRLTVL.

The chain joins TRBV5-6 to TRBJ1-2; 9 bases fit TRBD1. The trim removed 1 base at V and 2 bases at J, leaving 3 bases unmatched. The CDR3 runs 15 residues. Per germline, CDR1 SGHDT and CDR2 YYEEEE. The CDR3 coding sequence is TGTGCCAGCAGCTTGTGGGGGACAGGGAACTATGGCTACACCTTC. Its translation is CASSLWGTGNYGYTF.

The chain joins TRBV30 to TRBJ2-2, with TRBD1 matching 10 bases. Germline lookup yields CDR1 GTSNPN and CDR2 SVGIG (reference sequence). Losses at the gene ends were 3 bases for V and 8 bases for J; bases not matched to a gene: 15. The length of the CDR3 is 17 residues. The CDR3 DNA reads as TGTGCCTGGAGGGACAGGGGGAGCGACGTTTTCAGGGGGGAGCTGTTTTTT. This codes for CAWRDRGSDVFRGELFF.

The chain uses TRBV2 and TRBJ1-1; the match to TRBD1 covers 8 bases. The CDR3 covers 13 residues. Looked up from germline, CDR1 is SNHLY and CDR2 is FYNNEI. In DNA, the CDR3 is TGTGCTACTGGACAGGGAATGAACACTGAAGCTTTCTTT. Its translation is CATGQGMNTEAFF. Full variable domain (outside the CDR3, taken from reference TRBV2 and TRBJ1-1): EPEVTQTPSHQVTQMGQEVILRCVPISNHLYFYWYRQILGQKVEFLVSFYNNEISEKSEIFDDQFSVERPDGSNFTLKIRSTKLEDSAMYFCATGQGMNTEAFFGQGTRLTVV.

The chain couples TRBV7-9 to TRBJ2-3; possible D gene TRBD2, 5 bases. Germline V gene data show CDR1 as SEHNR and CDR2 as FQNEAQ (reference sequence). V dropped 0 bases and J dropped 2 bases, with 9 bases sitting between them. The CDR3 is 15 residues long. CDR3 loop: CASSLAGVTTDTQYF. CDR3 coding DNA: TGTGCCAGCAGCTTAGCGGGAGTTACCACAGATACGCAGTATTTT.

The gene calls are TRBV6-5 and TRBJ1-1; D possibly corresponds to TRBD1 (6 bases). The CDR3 length is 12 residues. Germline V CDR1 and CDR2: MNHEY, SVGAGI. V was shortened by 11 bases and J by 2 bases, with 12 bases between the two germline ends. The CDR3 nucleotides read TGTGCCGCCCAGACAGGAAACACTGAAGCTTTCTTT. Translation: CAAQTGNTEAFF.

This chain joins TRBV15 and TRBJ2-7; TRBD1 aligns across 7 bases. With 5 bases clipped from V and 5 bases from J, the junction kept 12 bases outside the gene matches. CDR3 length: 15 residues. Looked up from germline, CDR1 is LNHNV and CDR2 is YYDKDF (reference sequence). The CDR3 nucleotides read TGTGCCACCAGCGGATCCGGGACAGTCGGCCACGAGCAGTACTTC. Its protein is CATSGSGTVGHEQYF. Variable domain in full (rest from reference TRBV15 and TRBJ2-7): DAMVIQNPRYQVTQFGKPVTLSCSQTLNHNVMYWYQQKSSQAPKLLFHYYDKDFNNEADTPDNFQSRRPNTSFCFLDIRSPGLGDTAMYLCATSGSGTVGHEQYFGPGTRLTVT.

The chain couples TRBV5-5 to TRBJ2-3; 8 bases fit TRBD1. Germline V CDR1 and CDR2: SGHKS, YYEKEE (reference sequence). The CDR3 contains 15 residues. J gave up 2 bases and V 0 bases, and 2 bases lay outside the gene matches. The CDR3 region is CASSLGRGHTDTQYF. The DNA for the CDR3 is TGTGCCAGCAGCTTGGGCAGGGGGCACACAGATACGCAGTATTTT.

The J gene is TRBJ2-1, the V gene TRBV19; 10 positions agree with TRBD2. This CDR3 comprises 14 residues. Per the germline V gene, CDR1 is LNHDA and CDR2 is SQIVND (reference sequence). The V segment lost 8 bases and the J segment 5 bases; nucleotides outside the gene matches: 6. The chain's CDR3 is CASLLAGSDNEQFF. As DNA, the CDR3 is TGTGCCAGTCTACTAGCGGGATCCGACAATGAGCAGTTCTTC.

This clone has a single count. The V and J genes are TRBV10-3 and TRBJ1-4; no definite D call. The CDR3 consists of 15 residues. Germline V gene sequence: CDR1 ENHRY, CDR2 SYGVKD. The V gene lost 0 bases and the J gene lost 7 bases, with 12 bases spanning the gap. The chain's CDR3 is CAISESSGEREKLFF. CDR3 coding DNA: TGTGCCATCAGTGAGTCGAGTGGGGAGCGTGAAAAACTGTTTTTT.

The J gene is TRBJ2-7, the V gene TRBV7-9; TRBD1 matches at 8 bases. The CDR3 length is 16 residues. The germline V gene encodes CDR1 SEHNR and CDR2 FQNEAQ (reference sequence). V was clipped by 0 bases and J by 3 bases; unmatched bases: 7. The CDR3 coding sequence is TGTGCCAGCAGCTTAGCCACCGGGACAGGCCACTACGAGCAGTACTTC. Translated, it gives CASSLATGTGHYEQYF.

The V gene is TRBV2, the J gene TRBJ2-1; weak D call: TRBD2 (5 bases). The V gene's germline CDR1 is SNHLY and CDR2 FYNNEI. CDR3 length equals 13 residues. Trimming shortened V by 4 bases and J by 6 bases, and 10 bases separated the two germline ends. CDR3 residues: CASSVEGRNEQFF. CDR3 DNA: TGTGCCAGCAGTGTTGAGGGTCGCAATGAGCAGTTCTTC.

The rearrangement links TRBV30 to TRBJ2-1, with D possibly TRBD2 on 5 matching bases. The CDR3 extends over 15 amino acids. V lost 2 bases and J 4 bases, leaving 15 bases between the germline ends. Germline CDR1 and CDR2: GTSNPN and SVGIG (reference sequence). DNA of the CDR3: TGTGCCTGGAGTCGGACTGACTCCCTTTACAATGAGCAGTTCTTC. The encoded protein is CAWSRTDSLYNEQFF.

This chain joins TRBV27 and TRBJ2-3; D remains ambiguous. This CDR3 comprises 13 residues. V shed 2 bases and J shed 4 bases, with 7 bases lying between them. Germline CDR1 MNHEY, CDR2 SMNVEV (reference sequence). The chain's CDR3 is CASSLIPADTQYF. CDR3 bases: TGTGCCAGCAGTTTAATCCCGGCAGATACGCAGTATTTT.

The chain is built from TRBV9 and TRBJ1-2; 9 nucleotides agree with TRBD1. Germline-derived CDR1 and CDR2 are SGDLS and YYNGEE. The trim removed 0 bases at V and 9 bases at J, leaving 9 bases unmatched. CDR3 size: 15 residues. The CDR3 bases are TGTGCCAGCAGCGTAGATGGGACAGGGAGGGTAAGCTACACCTTC. Amino acid sequence: CASSVDGTGRVSYTF.

This clone was observed a few times. V is TRBV10-3 and J is TRBJ2-7; TRBD1 is a possible D gene (5 bases). Germline-derived CDR1 and CDR2 are ENHRY and SYGVKD. The CDR3 consists of 13 residues. The V end lost 2 bases, the J end lost 6 bases, and 11 bases lay between the germline ends. CDR3 DNA: TGTGCCATCAGTGAGAGGGGATTACGCGAGCAGTACTTC. As protein: CAISERGLREQYF.

This rearrangement joins TRBV24-1 to TRBJ1-2, with 7 bases fitting TRBD1. V gave up 3 bases and J gave up 4 bases; unmatched junction bases: 4. Germline V gives CDR1 KGHDR, CDR2 SFDVKD. The CDR3 sequence is 14 residues long. The CDR3 bases are TGTGCCACCAGTGATACACAGGGGAGCTATGGCTACACCTTC. Protein: CATSDTQGSYGYTF.

This chain's CDR3 is CASSYPRGTYEQYF. CDR3 nucleotides: TGTGCCAGCAGTTACCCCAGGGGGACTTACGAGCAGTACTTC. This chain joins TRBV28 and TRBJ2-7; D may be TRBD1 (7 bases). V was cut by 4 bases and J by 4 bases, with 14 bases left in between. The CDR3 has 14 residues. Germline-derived CDR1 and CDR2 are MDHEN and SYDVKM.